The 26 T cell receptor beta chains below come from one sample, sequenced in a study of T cell responses to AZD1222 COVID-19 vaccine. Some clones are missing from TCRdb's copy, which holds only in-frame ones; the method was immunoSEQ multiplex PCR. The sample has tens of thousands of clones, about 88% seen once. Sample: peripheral blood, taken 28 days after the second AZD1222 dose. Receptor source: an adult who received the AZD1222 COVID-19 vaccine.

Only one count was recorded for this clone. V gene TRBV13 combines with J gene TRBJ1-1, with D hard to call. Trimming stripped 5 bases from V and 5 bases from J, with 6 bases between. In germline, CDR1 is PRHDT, CDR2 FYEKMQ (reference sequence). The CDR3 has 11 amino acids. CDR3: CASSILTEAFF. The DNA for the CDR3 is TGTGCCAGCAGCATCCTGACTGAAGCTTTCTTT.

This sequence joins TRBV7-7 and TRBJ2-1, with TRBD2 as a possible D gene (7 bases). CDR3 size: 15 residues. Trimming left V 8 bases short and J 4 bases short, with 18 bases between. Germline V lookup: CDR1 SSHAT, CDR2 FNYEAQ (reference sequence). CDR3 DNA sequence: TGTGCCAGCTCTCGAGGGGGGGGCGTATACAATGAGCAGTTCTTC. Protein product: CASSRGGGVYNEQFF.

The chain joins TRBV7-2 to TRBJ1-5; TRBD1 matches 11 bases. J gave up 1 base and V 7 bases, and 6 bases lay outside the gene matches. Germline V gives CDR1 SGHTA, CDR2 FQGNSA. CDR3 length: 16 amino acids. For the CDR3, the DNA is TGTGCCAGCACCGGGACAGGGGGTATGAGCAATCAGCCCCAGCATTTT. This sequence encodes CASTGTGGMSNQPQHF. Drawing the rest from reference TRBV7-2 and TRBJ1-5, the complete variable domain is GAGVSQSPSNKVTEKGKDVELRCDPISGHTALYWYRQSLGQGLEFLIYFQGNSAPDKSGLPSDRFSAERTGGSVSTLTIQRTQQEDSAVYLCASTGTGGMSNQPQHFGDGTRLSIL.

The rearrangement links TRBV7-9 to TRBJ1-1; D is unclear. The germline V and J ends were trimmed by 4 bases and 0 bases, with 9 bases remaining between them. CDR3 size: 14 residues. CDR1 is SEHNR, CDR2 FQNEAQ, per germline (reference sequence). The CDR3 protein is CASSSGLLNTEAFF. The DNA of the CDR3 is TGTGCCAGCAGCTCCGGACTGTTGAACACTGAAGCTTTCTTT.

The chain is built from TRBV7-2 and TRBJ1-2, with a weak D call TRBD1 (5 bases). The germline CDR1 and CDR2 sequences are SGHTA and FQGNSA. V was pared by 1 base and J by 1 base, with 16 bases between. CDR3 size: 17 residues. CDR3 coding DNA: TGTGCCAGCAGCTTAGACGGGGCATCGGGCGGTAACTATGGCTACACCTTC. This gives the protein CASSLDGASGGNYGYTF.

The chain employs TRBV7-2 and TRBJ1-4; no clear D gene. Germline lookup yields CDR1 SGHTA and CDR2 FQGNSA. V lost 5 bases, J lost 8 bases, and 15 bases lay in between. The CDR3 runs 14 residues. The CDR3 DNA reads TGTGCCAGCAGCCAGCCCCAGGACGGGGAAAAACTGTTTTTT. Translated: CASSQPQDGEKLFF.

The V and J genes are TRBV5-4 and TRBJ1-2; D remains unclear. Deletions cut 5 bases from V and 5 bases from J, with 16 bases between. The germline V gene has CDR1 SGHNT and CDR2 YYREEE (reference sequence). The CDR3 extends over 14 amino acids. The CDR3 loop reads CASSSVGFGYGYTF. DNA for the CDR3: TGTGCCAGCAGTTCCGTGGGGTTCGGGTATGGCTACACCTTC.

J is TRBJ2-7 and V is TRBV28; TRBD2 matches at 10 bases. The CDR3 consists of 16 residues. Per germline, CDR1 MDHEN and CDR2 SYDVKM. The V and J ends lost 4 bases and 0 bases, in that order; junction bases with no gene match: 6. CDR3 residues: CASSYLAGGSSYEQYF. The CDR3 DNA sequence: TGTGCCAGCAGTTACTTAGCGGGGGGCAGCTCCTACGAGCAGTACTTC.

The rearrangement links TRBV28 to TRBJ1-3, with D hard to call. The germline CDR1 and CDR2 sequences are MDHEN and SYDVKM. V lost 5 bases and J 4 bases, leaving 30 bases between the germline ends. This CDR3 comprises 20 residues. The CDR3 protein is CASSMGGLGGKTSVGNTIYF. In nucleotides, the CDR3 is TGTGCCAGCAGTATGGGTGGGCTGGGAGGCAAAACCTCCGTGGGAAACACCATATATTTT.

The rearrangement uses TRBV19 and TRBJ1-4, with 8 bases matching TRBD1. The CDR3 loop spans 15 amino acids. From germline, CDR1 is LNHDA and CDR2 SQIVND (reference sequence). Trimming cost V 6 bases and J 3 bases; bases outside gene matches: 6. The CDR3 DNA is TGTGCCAGTAGAGCGGACAGGGACCCTAATGAAAAACTGTTTTTT. Amino acid sequence: CASRADRDPNEKLFF.

J is TRBJ2-1 and V is TRBV29-1; D is tentatively TRBD1 or TRBD2 (6 bases each). The germline V gene encodes CDR1 SQVTM and CDR2 ANQGSEA. V lost 5 bases, J lost 5 bases, and 13 bases lay in between. This CDR3 is 13 amino acids long. The CDR3 loop is CSVPKGGHNEQFF. CDR3 DNA sequence: TGCAGCGTTCCCAAGGGGGGCCACAATGAGCAGTTCTTC.

This chain joins TRBV7-9 and TRBJ2-1, with 10 bases matching TRBD2. Unmatched junction bases numbered 4, after V lost 0 bases and J lost 2 bases. Germline CDR1 SEHNR, CDR2 FQNEAQ (reference sequence). This CDR3 contains 17 residues. DNA for the CDR3: TGTGCCAGCAGCTTAGCTATTAGCGGGGGGCCCTACAATGAGCAGTTCTTC. Its protein is CASSLAISGGPYNEQFF.

The chain recombines TRBV7-3 with TRBJ2-4; D possibly matches TRBD1 or TRBD2 (5 bases each). Germline CDR1 is SGHTA and CDR2 is FQGTGA. This CDR3 is 14 amino acids long. The germline V and J ends were trimmed by 4 bases and 8 bases, with 15 bases remaining between them. The CDR3 reads CASSSGREEDIQYF. The CDR3 DNA reads TGTGCCAGCAGCTCGGGACGGGAAGAAGACATTCAGTACTTC.

This clone was counted a single time. This sequence joins TRBV7-3 and TRBJ2-5, with 7 positions matching TRBD1. This CDR3 spans 17 amino acids. V shed 2 bases and J 1 base; nucleotides not matched to a gene: 10. In germline, CDR1 is SGHTA, CDR2 FQGTGA. The CDR3 loop is CASSLRNRGTSQETQYF. The DNA for the CDR3 is TGTGCCAGCAGCTTACGTAACAGGGGAACGAGCCAAGAGACCCAGTACTTC.

The V gene is TRBV5-5, the J gene TRBJ2-7, with D hard to call. The CDR3 length is 13 residues. Germline V gene sequence: CDR1 SGHKS, CDR2 YYEKEE (reference sequence). V lost 0 bases to trimming and J lost 5 bases, with 9 bases between them. The CDR3 reads CASSLGITNEQYF. CDR3 coding DNA: TGTGCCAGCAGCTTGGGCATTACCAACGAGCAGTACTTC.

This clone was detected only once. The rearrangement joins TRBV6-5 to TRBJ1-5; 8 nucleotides line up with TRBD1. Trimming cost V 5 bases and J 0 bases; bases outside gene matches: 3. In germline, CDR1 is MNHEY, CDR2 SVGAGI. The CDR3 spans 15 residues. CDR3 in amino acids: CASSRDRYSNQPQHF. In nucleotides, the CDR3 is TGTGCCAGCAGTCGGGACAGGTATAGCAATCAGCCCCAGCATTTT.

The table lists this clone with a few counts. The rearrangement uses TRBV4-2 and TRBJ1-3; 8 nucleotides align to TRBD1. V shed 0 bases, J shed 4 bases, and the junction held 5 bases outside the gene matches. CDR3 length: 16 residues. The germline CDR1 and CDR2 sequences are LGHNA and YNFKEQ. The CDR3: CASSQEFPGGGNTIYF. The CDR3 DNA sequence: TGTGCCAGCAGCCAAGAGTTTCCAGGGGGCGGAAACACCATATATTTT.

V and J are TRBV19 and TRBJ2-5; the D is unclear. V was trimmed by 1 base and J by 4 bases, leaving 10 bases between them. Germline V gives CDR1 LNHDA, CDR2 SQIVND (reference sequence). The length of the CDR3 is 14 residues. The CDR3, as DNA: TGTGCCAGTAGTATAGGTCTGATGGGAGAGACCCAGTACTTC. It encodes CASSIGLMGETQYF.

The chain combines TRBV5-1 with TRBJ2-3; TRBD2 matches 8 bases. The germline CDR1 and CDR2 sequences are SGHRS and YFSETQ. Germline trimming cut 4 bases from V and 0 bases from J; bases unmatched to any gene: 7. The CDR3 contains 16 residues. Written as DNA, the CDR3 is TGCGCCAGCAGCGCCCTGCGGGGGGCCAGCACAGATACGCAGTATTTT. This sequence encodes CASSALRGASTDTQYF.

In its sample, this clone was seen once. The same CDR3 can be traced to other DNA sequences in this sample. J is TRBJ1-3 and V is TRBV9; unclear D gene. The CDR3 spans 14 residues. The V end lost 2 bases, the J end lost 3 bases, and 9 bases lay between the germline ends. CDR1 is SGDLS and CDR2 is YYNGEE in the germline V gene. The CDR3 here is CASSVEGGGNTIYF. CDR3 in DNA: TGTGCCAGCAGCGTTGAGGGCGGTGGAAACACCATATATTTT.

The genes are TRBV30 and TRBJ1-2, with 7 bases fitting TRBD1. Losses at the gene ends were 2 bases for V and 2 bases for J; bases not matched to a gene: 5. Germline loops: CDR1 GTSNPN, CDR2 SVGIG (reference sequence). This CDR3 spans 14 amino acids. CDR3 in DNA: TGTGCCTGGAGTTCCGCAGGGGGGAACTATGGCTACACCTTC. Its protein is CAWSSAGGNYGYTF.

The V and J genes are TRBV12-5 and TRBJ1-1; D call uncertain. Germline V CDR1 and CDR2: LGHNT, FRNRAP. There are 12 residues in the CDR3. Trimming pared 6 bases from V and 5 bases from J, leaving 10 bases between. CDR3 DNA: TGTGCTAGTGGCTGGAGTGGGACTGAAGCTTTCTTT. Amino acid sequence: CASGWSGTEAFF.

This rearrangement joins TRBV7-9 to TRBJ1-2; D call uncertain. There are 12 residues in the CDR3. Trimming cost V 1 base and J 8 bases, with 8 bases left between them. Germline CDR1 is SEHNR and CDR2 is FQNEAQ (reference sequence). The CDR3 region has the DNA TGTGCCAGCAGCTTAGAGCCGGGAGGCTACACCTTC. Translated: CASSLEPGGYTF.

The rearrangement joins TRBV19 to TRBJ2-2; tentatively, D is TRBD2 (6 bases). This CDR3 has 15 amino acids. The V and J ends lost 9 bases and 3 bases respectively, with 17 bases between them. The germline V gene has CDR1 LNHDA and CDR2 SQIVND (reference sequence). The CDR3 here is CASQPRDLYTGELFF. The CDR3 DNA reads as TGTGCCAGCCAACCCCGGGACTTATACACCGGGGAGCTGTTTTTT.

The CDR3 coding sequence is TGTGCCAGCAGCCAAGAATTAAGTCGGGCTAACTATGGCTACACCTTC. This sequence encodes CASSQELSRANYGYTF. The V gene is TRBV4-2, the J gene TRBJ1-2; no reliable D call. Per germline, CDR1 LGHNA and CDR2 YNFKEQ. The V end lost 0 bases, the J end lost 0 bases, and 11 bases lay between the germline ends. The CDR3 covers 16 residues.

CDR3 sequence: CASSLFATGHNSPLHF. The CDR3 region has the DNA TGTGCCAGCAGTTTATTCGCGACAGGACATAATTCACCCCTCCACTTT. The rearrangement joins TRBV27 to TRBJ1-6, with D perhaps matching TRBD1 (6 bases). Trimming shortened V by 1 base and J by 5 bases, and 12 bases separated the two germline ends. Germline V gene sequence: CDR1 MNHEY, CDR2 SMNVEV (reference sequence). The CDR3 spans 16 residues.